A single sample gave rise to the 16 T cell receptor beta chains below, sequenced in a study of T cell repertoires in cytomegalovirus infection. What these receptors recognize is not known. Each CDR3 protein gets one entry after TCRdb re-called the reads with MiXCR. The table shows 44,000 or so distinct CDR3 sequences, with 21% occurring only once. Source: CD8+ T cells from cultured PBMCs, taken from culture after CMV antigen stimulation. All receptors derive from a human donor in good health (CMV status not recorded). Some clones in this sample may be carry-over from other donors' samples.

Here the CDR3 DNA reads TGTGCCAGCGATCTTGGGGAGACCCAGTACTTC. Residues: CASDLGETQYF. The chain joins TRBV2 to TRBJ2-5; D gene unclear. Germline CDR1 is SNHLY and CDR2 is FYNNEI. The CDR3 covers 11 residues. The V and J ends lost 8 bases and 5 bases respectively, with 9 bases between them.

The table lists this clonotype with a few counts. This rearrangement joins TRBV5-6 to TRBJ1-6; 9 bases are shared with TRBD1. V shed 4 bases, J shed 10 bases, and the junction held 6 bases outside the gene matches. This CDR3 comprises 14 residues. CDR1 is SGHDT, CDR2 YYEEEE, per germline. The CDR3 DNA is TGTGCCAGCAGCGGGGGGACAGGGAACTCACCCCTCCACTTT. It yields the protein CASSGGTGNSPLHF.

This clonotype has more than one count but fewer than ten. The V call is TRBV20-1, the J call TRBJ2-4; 7 bases match TRBD2. Germline V gene data show CDR1 as DFQATT and CDR2 as SNEGSKA (reference sequence). This CDR3 spans 16 amino acids. V was pared by 4 bases and J by 0 bases, with 9 bases of the junction left unmatched. The DNA for the CDR3 is TGCAGTGCTAAGGGCCTAGCGGCGCTAGCCAAAAACATTCAGTACTTC. Amino acids: CSAKGLAALAKNIQYF.

The genes are TRBV28 and TRBJ2-2, with unresolved D. CDR3 length equals 15 residues. Looked up from germline, CDR1 is MDHEN and CDR2 is SYDVKM. Trimming took 2 bases from V and 4 from J, leaving 11 bases between them. The CDR3 DNA follows: TGTGCCAGCAGTTTAGGCCTCCGGCCCACCGGGGAGCTGTTTTTT. Amino acid sequence: CASSLGLRPTGELFF.

This clonotype was found a few times. CDR3 sequence (DNA): TGTGCCAGCAGCTCCTCTCGGACAGGCGGGACCGGGGAGCTGTTTTTT. Translated: CASSSSRTGGTGELFF. The chain employs TRBV7-9 and TRBJ2-2, with 7 nucleotides matching TRBD1. Trimming at V came to 4 bases and at J to 5 bases, leaving 10 bases not matched to a gene. Germline lookup yields CDR1 SEHNR and CDR2 FQNEAQ (reference sequence). The CDR3 spans 16 residues.

This clonotype was observed once. The chain links TRBV7-8 to TRBJ2-1, with unresolved D. Trimming stripped 2 bases from V and 8 bases from J, with 16 bases between. Germline V gene data show CDR1 as SGHVS and CDR2 as FQNEAQ. The CDR3 spans 15 residues. In DNA form, the CDR3 reads TGTGCCAGCAGCTTAAGAATTGCGGTGATAGATGAGCAGTTCTTC. Protein: CASSLRIAVIDEQFF.

Only a few counts were recorded for this clonotype. The rearrangement joins TRBV6-5 to TRBJ2-1, with 10 bases aligning to TRBD2. Germline-derived CDR1 and CDR2 are MNHEY and SVGAGI. This CDR3 is built from 15 residues. V was pared by 0 bases and J by 7 bases, with 3 bases of the junction left unmatched. CDR3 DNA: TGTGCCAGCAGTTACTCTCTAGCGGGAGCGAATGAGCAGTTCTTC. Amino acids: CASSYSLAGANEQFF.

V and J are TRBV27 and TRBJ1-6; a possible D gene is TRBD1 (5 bases). Per the germline V gene, CDR1 is MNHEY and CDR2 is SMNVEV (reference sequence). This CDR3 is built from 16 residues. V was clipped by 7 bases and J by 4 bases, with 17 bases between them. CDR3 protein: CASTPTGGGYNSPLHF. Written as DNA, the CDR3 is TGTGCCAGCACCCCTACCGGGGGGGGTTATAATTCACCCCTCCACTTT.

V is TRBV27 and J is TRBJ2-7; D is possibly TRBD2 (6 bases). Per the germline V gene, CDR1 is MNHEY and CDR2 is SMNVEV (reference sequence). The CDR3 runs to 17 residues. V shed 8 bases and J shed 0 bases, with 23 bases lying between them. The CDR3 protein is CASATIRSGLSSYEQYF. DNA for the CDR3: TGTGCCAGCGCAACAATCCGGAGCGGGCTGAGCTCCTACGAGCAGTACTTC.

This clonotype was found a few times. The chain has TRBV23-1 and TRBJ2-2; TRBD2 agrees at 7 bases. TRBV23-1 is designated an ORF whose function remains uncertain. The CDR3 contains 17 residues. V dropped 4 bases and J dropped 5; count of bases not matched to a gene: 13. CDR3 nucleotide sequence: TGCGCCAGCAGTCCCCTTCCACTAGCGCCCAGGACCGGGGAGCTGTTTTTT. Translated: CASSPLPLAPRTGELFF.

This chain connects TRBV6-6 to TRBJ2-5; a possible D gene is TRBD1 (6 bases). The CDR3 sequence is 13 residues long. Germline V gene data show CDR1 as MNHNY and CDR2 as SVGAGI (reference sequence). The V end lost 2 bases, the J end lost 4 bases, and 8 bases lay between the germline ends. The CDR3 bases are TGTGCCAGCAGTTACGGGGGCTTAGAGACCCAGTACTTC. Protein product: CASSYGGLETQYF.

This clonotype has only a few counts. The chain recombines TRBV6-2 or TRBV6-3 with TRBJ1-5, with TRBD1 as a possible D gene (6 bases). Germline CDR1 reads MNHEY; CDR2 reads SVGEGT. There are 14 residues in the CDR3. Trimming stripped 5 bases from V and 11 bases from J, with 19 bases between. The CDR3, as DNA: TGTGCCAGCAGTCCGGCACGGGGGCATCATTCCCAGCATTTT. This codes for CASSPARGHHSQHF.

This clonotype was observed a single time. The chain carries TRBV19 and TRBJ1-1, with no clear D. Trimming left V 5 bases short and J 4 bases short, with 14 bases between. The CDR3 contains 14 residues. Germline lookup yields CDR1 LNHDA and CDR2 SQIVND (reference sequence). CDR3 nucleotide sequence: TGTGCCAGTAGTGAGAGGCCAGAGGGCACTGAAGCTTTCTTT. Amino acid sequence: CASSERPEGTEAFF.

CDR3 amino acids: CASSYGVNSPLHF. The CDR3 DNA reads as TGTGCCAGCAGCTACGGGGTTAATTCACCCCTCCACTTT. This chain links TRBV7-6 with TRBJ1-6, with D uncertain. The CDR3 runs to 13 residues. Germline CDR1 and CDR2: SGHVS and FNYEAQ. V was clipped by 4 bases and J by 6 bases, with 7 bases between them.

This clonotype was recorded only once. The chain uses TRBV7-2 and TRBJ1-2; perhaps TRBD1 as D (6 bases). Germline values: CDR1 SGHTA, CDR2 FQGNSA. Trimming removed 1 base from V and 5 bases from J, with 11 bases in between. This CDR3 comprises 14 residues. The CDR3, as DNA: TGTGCCAGCAGCTTAGTAGGGGGGGGTTATGGCTACACCTTC. Its translation is CASSLVGGGYGYTF.

In its sample, this clonotype was seen a few times. The chain couples TRBV18 to TRBJ2-7, with a weak D call TRBD1 (6 bases). Deletions cut 4 bases from V and 5 bases from J, with 15 bases between. There are 14 residues in the CDR3. CDR1 and CDR2 (germline): KGHSH, LQKENI. The CDR3 DNA follows: TGTGCCAGCTCACAACGCCGGGACAAAGACGAGCAGTACTTC. It specifies CASSQRRDKDEQYF.